The 20 T cell receptor beta chains below come from one sample, sequenced in a study of T cell changes during pregnancy in multiple sclerosis (dated by TCRdb to between 2018 and 2020). Receptor amplification or capture employed the immunoSEQ multiplex PCR assay. The table was pulled from immuneACCESS by TCRdb, which kept in-frame rearrangements only. Such tables lose some clones; where checked, under half of the loss comes from unresolved V genes, and the rest has no known cause. Across this sample there are some 77,000 clones, with more than 80% seen only once. The ten biggest clones cover approximately 2.1% of the sample. The sequencing here drew on peripheral blood, taken in the second trimester of pregnancy. These receptor sequences come from a female donor in good health, enrolled as a control in a pregnancy study.

The chain recombines TRBV11-3 with TRBJ1-1; a possible D gene is TRBD1 (6 bases). The V and J ends lost 3 bases and 2 bases respectively, with 16 bases between them. CDR1 is SGHNT, CDR2 YENEEA, per germline. The CDR3 is 16 residues long. Written as DNA, the CDR3 is TGTGCCAGCAGCTTTAGTCAGACAGGAAGAAACACTGAAGCTTTCTTT. Its translation is CASSFSQTGRNTEAFF.

This chain links TRBV30 with TRBJ2-5, with 7 bases identical to TRBD2. The CDR3 covers 13 residues. Losses at the gene ends were 5 bases for V and 6 bases for J; bases not matched to a gene: 9. The germline V gene encodes CDR1 GTSNPN and CDR2 SVGIG (reference sequence). CDR3 residues: CAWGEGSRQTQYF. In DNA form, the CDR3 reads TGTGCCTGGGGGGAGGGCAGTCGGCAGACCCAGTACTTC.

V gene TRBV4-3 combines with J gene TRBJ2-7; no definite D call. There are 17 residues in the CDR3. The V end lost 4 bases, the J end lost 3 bases, and 22 bases lay between the germline ends. The V gene's germline CDR1 is LGHNA and CDR2 YSLEER. CDR3 sequence (DNA): TGCGCCAGCAGCCGATCATTCGACACTCCTCTACACTACGAGCAGTACTTC. It specifies CASSRSFDTPLHYEQYF.

The chain recombines TRBV6-5 with TRBJ1-1; tentative D call: TRBD1 (5 bases). Germline V gives CDR1 MNHEY, CDR2 SVGAGI. Trimming took 5 bases from V and 9 from J, leaving 16 bases between them. The CDR3 spans 13 residues. The CDR3 region is CASSPGHLRQAFF. CDR3 bases: TGTGCCAGCAGTCCCGGACACCTAAGGCAAGCTTTCTTT.

This chain uses TRBV14 with TRBJ2-7; D gene uncertain. CDR1 is SGHDN and CDR2 is FVKESK in the germline V gene. The ends were cut back, 0 bases at V and 1 base at J, with 7 bases in the middle. This CDR3 spans 14 amino acids. The CDR3 nucleotides are TGTGCCAGCAGCCAAGAAATGTCATCCTACGAGCAGTACTTC. Amino acids: CASSQEMSSYEQYF. Drawing the rest from reference TRBV14 and TRBJ2-7, the complete variable domain is EAGVTQFPSHSVIEKGQTVTLRCDPISGHDNLYWYRRVMGKEIKFLLHFVKESKQDESGMPNNRFLAERTGGTYSTLKVQPAELEDSGVYFCASSQEMSSYEQYFGPGTRLTVT.

The rearrangement joins TRBV7-2 to TRBJ2-7; maybe TRBD2 (6 bases). CDR1 is SGHTA, CDR2 FQGNSA, per germline. There are 14 residues in the CDR3. Trimming stripped 5 bases from V and 0 bases from J, with 11 bases between. DNA of the CDR3: TGTGCCAGCAGCATTAGCGGAAGCTCCTACGAGCAGTACTTC. Its protein is CASSISGSSYEQYF.

This chain joins TRBV5-1 and TRBJ1-2; TRBD1 might be the D (5 bases). The CDR3 covers 14 residues. V was cut by 0 bases and J by 8 bases, with 14 bases left in between. Germline V lookup: CDR1 SGHRS, CDR2 YFSETQ. The CDR3 is CASSLDRGASGYTF. CDR3 DNA sequence: TGCGCCAGCAGCTTGGACCGCGGGGCGTCGGGCTACACCTTC.

The chain joins TRBV20-1 to TRBJ2-7, with no clear D. Trimming stripped 3 bases from V and 7 bases from J, with 10 bases between. CDR3 length: 11 amino acids. The germline CDR1 and CDR2 sequences are DFQATT and SNEGSKA (reference sequence). The CDR3 DNA follows: TGCAGTGCTAGTGAAACCCGGGAGCAGTACTTC. It is translated as CSASETREQYF.

The chain combines TRBV28 with TRBJ2-1; 11 bases line up with TRBD2. The CDR3 is made up of 16 amino acids. V lost 4 bases to trimming and J lost 7 bases; unmatched junction nucleotides: 9. CDR1 is MDHEN and CDR2 is SYDVKM in the germline V gene. The CDR3: CASSSPSSGGANEQFF. The CDR3 DNA is TGTGCCAGCAGTTCTCCGAGTAGCGGGGGGGCAAATGAGCAGTTCTTC.

The CDR3 DNA is TGTGCCAGCAGCCAAGAAAGACTCGTTCCTAGGGGTCACCAAGAGACCCAGTACTTC. It codes for CASSQERLVPRGHQETQYF. The V call is TRBV14, the J call TRBJ2-5; tentative D call: TRBD1 (5 bases). This CDR3 is built from 19 residues. The germline V gene has CDR1 SGHDN and CDR2 FVKESK. Trimming pared 0 bases from V and 0 bases from J, leaving 20 bases between.

The CDR3 DNA is TGCGCCAGCAGCCGAGGGGGCGCGGGCGGGGAGCTGTTTTTT. Its translation is CASSRGGAGGELFF. The chain employs TRBV4-3 and TRBJ2-2; 7 nucleotides align to TRBD1. This CDR3 is built from 14 residues. V lost 4 bases to trimming and J lost 7 bases; unmatched junction nucleotides: 6. Per germline, CDR1 LGHNA and CDR2 YSLEER.

This sequence joins TRBV30 and TRBJ1-2; 9 nucleotides match TRBD1. The CDR3 has 14 amino acids. V trimming: 3 bases; J trimming: 6 bases; junction bases outside the gene matches: 8. Germline V CDR1 and CDR2: GTSNPN, SVGIG (reference sequence). The CDR3 nucleotides read TGTGCCTGGAGGGGACAGGGTGGGAGTAATGGCTACACCTTC. Amino acid sequence: CAWRGQGGSNGYTF. Full variable domain (missing parts from reference TRBV30 and TRBJ1-2): SQTIHQWPATLVQPVGSPLSLECTVEGTSNPNLYWYRQAAGRGLQLLFYSVGIGQISSEVPQNLSASRPQDRQFILSSKKLLLSDSGFYLCAWRGQGGSNGYTFGSGTRLTVV.

The CDR3, as DNA: TGTGCCAGCAGCCCCGGACTAGCGGGGGGACCCTCCTACAATGAGCAGTTCTTC. This codes for CASSPGLAGGPSYNEQFF. The chain joins TRBV7-8 to TRBJ2-1, with 14 bases lining up with TRBD2. The CDR3 extends over 18 amino acids. The V gene end was trimmed by 5 bases and the J gene end by 0 bases; junction bases not matched to a gene: 6. Germline V gene sequence: CDR1 SGHVS, CDR2 FQNEAQ.

This chain links TRBV15 with TRBJ1-5, with D possibly matching TRBD1 (5 bases). V was trimmed by 1 base and J by 1 base, leaving 8 bases between them. Germline V CDR1 and CDR2: LNHNV, YYDKDF (reference sequence). The CDR3 extends over 15 amino acids. CDR3 amino acids: CATSRGGGSNQPQHF. The CDR3 coding sequence is TGTGCCACCAGCAGAGGGGGGGGGAGCAATCAGCCCCAGCATTTT.

This clone was seen more than once but under ten times. In the same sample, other DNA sequences code for this CDR3. V gene TRBV4-3 combines with J gene TRBJ2-1; 8 bases map to TRBD1. Germline CDR1 reads LGHNA; CDR2 reads YSLEER. The CDR3 totals 15 residues. Trimming cost V 2 bases and J 4 bases; bases outside gene matches: 4. Here the CDR3 DNA reads TGCGCCAGCAGCCAACGACAGGGGCTTTACAATGAGCAGTTCTTC. This sequence encodes CASSQRQGLYNEQFF.

DNA of the CDR3: TGTGCCATCAGTACATTTAGGGACAGCCCCTACGAGCAGTACTTC. It is translated as CAISTFRDSPYEQYF. The chain couples TRBV10-3 to TRBJ2-7; 7 nucleotides line up with TRBD1. The CDR3 runs 15 residues. Germline CDR1 ENHRY, CDR2 SYGVKD. V gave up 5 bases and J gave up 2 bases; unmatched junction bases: 9.

The CDR3 reads CASSLALGEGSTGELFF. The CDR3 DNA is TGCGCCAGCAGCTTGGCCCTAGGGGAGGGGAGCACCGGGGAGCTGTTTTTT. The rearrangement links TRBV5-1 to TRBJ2-2; TRBD2 matches at 7 bases. The CDR3 spans 17 residues. Germline CDR1 is SGHRS and CDR2 is YFSETQ. The ends lost 0 bases at V and 4 bases at J; junction bases unmatched: 9.

The chain combines TRBV4-3 with TRBJ1-6; D perhaps matches TRBD1 (5 bases). The V end was cut by 8 bases, the J end by 0 bases, with 11 bases between. This CDR3 contains 15 residues. Germline CDR1 reads LGHNA; CDR2 reads YSLEER. CDR3 DNA: TGCGCCAGCGGTCCCGACAGCTCCTATAATTCACCCCTCCACTTT. This codes for CASGPDSSYNSPLHF.

This clone showed up just a few times. V gene TRBV5-1 combines with J gene TRBJ1-2; perhaps TRBD1 as D (5 bases). The germline CDR1 and CDR2 sequences are SGHRS and YFSETQ. The V and J ends lost 5 bases and 3 bases respectively, with 11 bases between them. This CDR3 has 13 amino acids. The CDR3 loop reads CASRPQADYGYTF. CDR3 sequence (DNA): TGCGCCAGCAGACCACAGGCTGACTATGGCTACACCTTC.

The V gene is TRBV7-2, the J gene TRBJ1-1; D not resolved. The CDR3 spans 15 residues. Deletions cut 2 bases from V and 5 bases from J, with 15 bases between. In germline, CDR1 is SGHTA, CDR2 FQGNSA. The CDR3 here is CASSLLQPRSTEAFF. The DNA of the CDR3 is TGTGCCAGCAGCTTATTGCAACCTCGGAGTACTGAAGCTTTCTTT.